This TCR beta chain was recovered during a study of tumor-infiltrating lymphocytes in localized non-small cell lung cancer. Study results and limitations: Tumor T-cell fraction was not associated with recurrence-free survival. T-cell fraction did not differ between immunotypes IM1 and IM2. Higher tumor T cell infiltration than in uninvolved lung was supported by TCRbeta sequencing. Each assay used a separate piece of the same tissue.

Trimming pared 1 base from V and 3 bases from J, leaving 7 bases between. Germline loops: CDR1 LNHDA, CDR2 SQIVND (reference sequence). The CDR3 consists of 13 residues. Concerning this clone: Its antigen is as yet unknown.

Profiled with immunoSEQ multiplex PCR; TCRdb holds only in-frame clones, not every one. The profile covers 23,000 or so clones, with approximately 64% appearing a single time and more than 5% taken by the ten largest. Source material: lung tumor tissue. V gene TRBV19 combines with J gene TRBJ2-7, with D unresolved. The TCR was taken from a human donor with non-small cell lung cancer. The CDR3 region is CASSIGNGYEQYF. The CDR3 region has the DNA TGTGCCAGTAGTATAGGGAACGGCTACGAGCAGTACTTC.